This T cell receptor (beta chain) was observed in a study of blood T cell repertoires in COVID-19. Across the whole study: Spain, Italy and the United States supplied samples that represented acute and convalescent COVID-19. Nucleic acid was either cDNA or gDNA, and it came from T cells, B-cell-depleted T cells, or PBMCs.

The CDR3 extends over 17 amino acids. The ends lost 3 bases at V and 7 bases at J; junction bases unmatched: 10. Germline CDR1 is MNHEY and CDR2 is SVGEGT. Per the study methods: Scientists estimated how many nucleated cells there were by amplifying reference gene primers. Produced via immunoSEQ multiplex PCR; TCRdb's table is partial and in-frame only. Clone size and V and J calls were adopted from that table, with D and trimming inferred from the DNA. Found here are some 250,000 clones, approximately 83% of them singletons; the top ten hold just over 3%. Sample: peripheral blood. This chain connects TRBV6-2 or TRBV6-3 to TRBJ1-4, with TRBD1 matching 11 bases. The TCR comes from a woman aged 25 to 39 who had recovered from COVID-19. CDR3 region: CASSYSGTGGRSEKLFF. The CDR3 nucleotides read TGTGCCAGCAGTTATTCCGGGACAGGGGGAAGAAGTGAAAAACTGTTTTTT.